Shown below are 2 T cell receptor beta chains from a single sample sequenced in a study of CXCR3-negative and CXCR3-positive naive CD8 T cells. The authors prepared UMI-labeled TRB cDNA libraries by 5' RACE. TCRdb reanalyzed the 5' RACE reads, giving one entry per CDR3 protein sequence and no DNA. With around 120,000 distinct CDR3 sequences in the sample, the ten largest clones hold around 0.54%. The antigens of these receptors remain unknown. Study findings and constraints: Naive cells with CXCR3 showed TRB CDR3s that were more hydrophobic than those in CXCR3-negative naive cells.

Specimen: naive CXCR3+ CD8+ T cells from blood. The subset here: CD45RO-CCR7+CD27+CD95- naive CD8+ T cells expressing CXCR3 (TNR3+). The origin of the receptors is a human donor in good health. Some clones in this sample may be carry-over from other donors' samples.

V is TRBV2 and J is TRBJ2-5; TCRdb lists TRBD2, though no DNA is available to test this call. Germline V CDR1 and CDR2: SNHLY, FYNNEI. The CDR3 consists of 15 residues. The CDR3 region is CASRKLAGVKETQYF.

The CDR3 region is CASSFGQGAEYF. V is TRBV7-9 and J is TRBJ1-2; there is no DNA to check the TCRdb D call of TRBD1. CDR3 size: 12 residues. Germline-derived CDR1 and CDR2 are SEHNR and FQNEAQ (reference sequence).